Below, 19 T cell receptor beta chains from the same sample are listed, as sequenced in a study of cytomegalovirus exposure and HLA in healthy donors. The study ran its PCR with 60 Vbeta and 13 Jbeta primers. Sequencing was performed with immunoSEQ multiplex PCR; in TCRdb, only in-frame clones are kept and a portion is missing. The profile shows fewer than 200,000 clones, approximately 81% of them singletons. What was sequenced was PBMCs. The source is a man younger than 40 in good health and CMV-seropositive.

This chain connects TRBV18 to TRBJ1-5; tentative D call: TRBD1 (5 bases). Germline lookup yields CDR1 KGHSH and CDR2 LQKENI. V lost 3 bases to trimming and J lost 1 base, with 13 bases between them. The CDR3 length is 16 residues. Here the CDR3 reads CASSPGRADSNQPQHF. The CDR3 DNA reads as TGTGCCAGCTCACCGGGCAGGGCCGACAGCAATCAGCCCCAGCATTTT.

The J gene is TRBJ1-1, the V gene TRBV5-1; no reliable D call. V lost 4 bases, J lost 8 bases, and 21 bases lay in between. Per germline, CDR1 SGHRS and CDR2 YFSETQ. This CDR3 is 15 amino acids long. The CDR3: CASSPRSEPTTEAFF. The CDR3 bases are TGCGCCAGCAGCCCCCGTTCGGAACCAACTACGGAAGCTTTCTTT.

V and J are TRBV6-1 and TRBJ2-2; D unclear. The CDR3 runs to 14 residues. In germline, CDR1 is MNHNS, CDR2 SASEGT. V was cut by 4 bases and J by 2 bases, with 8 bases left in between. This CDR3 reads CASSVLDNTGELFF. DNA for the CDR3: TGTGCCAGCAGTGTGCTAGATAACACCGGGGAGCTGTTTTTT.

The chain links TRBV25-1 to TRBJ2-1; D not resolved. The CDR3 spans 13 residues. The germline V gene encodes CDR1 MGHDK and CDR2 SYGVNS. V was trimmed by 6 bases and J by 4 bases, leaving 10 bases between them. This chain's CDR3 is CASSGDNYNEQFF. The CDR3, as DNA: TGTGCCAGCAGCGGAGATAATTACAATGAGCAGTTCTTC.

The rearrangement links TRBV5-1 to TRBJ2-1; D remains unclear. The CDR3 is 15 residues long. Per germline, CDR1 SGHRS and CDR2 YFSETQ. The V gene lost 4 bases and the J gene lost 6 bases, with 17 bases spanning the gap. CDR3 DNA: TGCGCCAGCAGCACCGAGTCCCTAGTAGCCAATGAGCAGTTCTTC. The encoded protein is CASSTESLVANEQFF.

V is TRBV5-4 and J is TRBJ2-1; 12 nucleotides match TRBD2. Germline V lookup: CDR1 SGHNT, CDR2 YYREEE (reference sequence). The CDR3 covers 16 residues. Trimming took 3 bases from V and 6 from J; bases not matched to a gene: 7. The CDR3 spells CASSSPGLAGSNEQFF. CDR3 coding DNA: TGTGCCAGCAGCTCCCCAGGACTAGCGGGATCCAATGAGCAGTTCTTC.

V is TRBV5-1 and J is TRBJ2-3; TRBD1 matches at 8 bases. After removal of 2 bases from V and 2 bases from J, the junction contained 7 bases not matched to a gene. Germline V gives CDR1 SGHRS, CDR2 YFSETQ. The length of the CDR3 is 16 residues. The CDR3 spells CASSLGTGGITDTQYF. The CDR3 DNA reads TGCGCCAGCAGCTTAGGAACAGGGGGAATCACAGATACGCAGTATTTT.

The chain combines TRBV7-9 with TRBJ2-4; TRBD1 aligns across 8 bases. Unmatched junction bases numbered 12, after V lost 5 bases and J lost 3 bases. The CDR3 runs 17 residues. The V gene's germline CDR1 is SEHNR and CDR2 FQNEAQ (reference sequence). The CDR3 region is CASSPGQGSAGKNIQYF. The DNA of the CDR3 is TGTGCCAGCAGCCCCGGACAGGGATCCGCGGGCAAAAACATTCAGTACTTC.

The chain uses TRBV11-2 and TRBJ2-7; unclear D gene. The length of the CDR3 is 13 residues. Germline lookup yields CDR1 SGHAT and CDR2 FQNNGV. The ends were cut back, 1 base at V and 7 bases at J, with 11 bases in the middle. The CDR3 loop is CASSLGVAGEQYV. The CDR3 nucleotides are TGTGCCAGCAGCTTAGGTGTAGCTGGGGAGCAGTACGTC.

This clone was observed a handful of times. CDR3 sequence (DNA): TGTGCCAGCAGGGGGACAGCAGATTGGGAGCAGTACTTC. Protein: CASRGTADWEQYF. This chain connects TRBV5-5 to TRBJ2-7; TRBD1 matches at 7 bases. In germline, CDR1 is SGHKS, CDR2 YYEKEE (reference sequence). With V trimmed by 5 bases and J by 7 bases, 9 bases remained unmatched. This CDR3 is 13 amino acids long.

The J gene is TRBJ2-1, the V gene TRBV5-8; 10 bases map to TRBD1. With V trimmed by 7 bases and J by 6 bases, 10 bases remained unmatched. The V gene's germline CDR1 is SGHTS and CDR2 YDEGEE. The CDR3 extends over 15 amino acids. The CDR3 reads CASSAGTGEINEQFF. The CDR3 nucleotides read TGTGCCAGCTCGGCCGGGACAGGGGAGATCAATGAGCAGTTCTTC.

This sequence joins TRBV5-4 and TRBJ1-1; D possibly corresponds to TRBD1 (5 bases). This CDR3 is built from 13 residues. Germline V gene lookup returns CDR1 SGHNT and CDR2 YYREEE (reference sequence). The ends were cut back, 3 bases at V and 6 bases at J, with 12 bases in the middle. DNA of the CDR3: TGTGCCAGCAGCTCTGAGAGGGACTCTGAAGCTTTCTTT. Translated: CASSSERDSEAFF.

The chain links TRBV27 to TRBJ1-1; no clear D. The V end lost 6 bases, the J end lost 5 bases, and 13 bases lay between the germline ends. The germline CDR1 and CDR2 sequences are MNHEY and SMNVEV (reference sequence). This CDR3 has 13 residues. The CDR3 protein is CASRLDGGTEAFF. CDR3 DNA sequence: TGTGCCAGCAGGCTGGACGGCGGGACTGAAGCTTTCTTT.

This sequence joins TRBV11-2 and TRBJ2-2, with TRBD2 matching 8 bases. The CDR3 is 16 residues long. Germline CDR1 and CDR2: SGHAT and FQNNGV. V gave up 8 bases and J gave up 1 base; unmatched junction bases: 9. The chain's CDR3 is CASGKGLAMNTGELFF. DNA for the CDR3: TGTGCCAGCGGCAAAGGACTAGCTATGAACACCGGGGAGCTGTTTTTT.

The CDR3 DNA sequence: TGTGCCAGCAGCAGTTTTGCTTGGGGGACAGGGGTCCCTGAAGCTTTCTTT. It codes for CASSSFAWGTGVPEAFF. The rearrangement joins TRBV5-4 to TRBJ1-1, with 10 bases aligning to TRBD1. The CDR3 contains 17 residues. Germline-derived CDR1 and CDR2 are SGHNT and YYREEE (reference sequence). The V segment lost 4 bases and the J segment 6 bases; nucleotides outside the gene matches: 15.

About this clone itself: At one boundary the junction diverges from the germline segment, which might be a read error. In the same sample, other DNA sequences code for this CDR3. V usage is TRBV6-5 and J usage is TRBJ1-2; D is undetermined. The CDR3 consists of 16 residues. CDR1 is MNHEY and CDR2 is SVGAGI in the germline V gene. CDR3 protein: CASSYFGEGKGYGYTF. The CDR3 region has the DNA TGTGCTAGCAGTTACTTTGGGGAGGGAAAAGGCTATGGCTACACCTTC.

A word on this clone: Other DNA sequences in this specimen translate into the identical CDR3. The chain uses TRBV18 and TRBJ2-5, with 7 bases identical to TRBD1. Germline-derived CDR1 and CDR2 are KGHSH and LQKENI. Losses at the gene ends were 3 bases for V and 2 bases for J; bases not matched to a gene: 3. The CDR3 has 14 residues. The CDR3 bases are TGTGCCAGCTCACCTAGGGGACAGCAAGAGACCCAGTACTTC. Its protein is CASSPRGQQETQYF.

The chain carries TRBV28 and TRBJ2-5; 10 nucleotides line up with TRBD2. Unmatched junction bases numbered 0, after V lost 2 bases and J lost 3 bases. The CDR3 is 14 residues long. Germline assignment: CDR1 MDHEN and CDR2 SYDVKM. For the CDR3, the DNA is TGTGCCAGCAGTTTACTAGCGGGAGAAGAGACCCAGTACTTC. Protein product: CASSLLAGEETQYF.

The rearrangement joins TRBV30 to TRBJ2-5; D is uncertain. The J call may be in error: the DNA end matches TRBJ2-7 better. Germline loops: CDR1 GTSNPN, CDR2 SVGIG (reference sequence). CDR3 length: 13 amino acids. The CDR3 is CASRRLLDYEQYF. CDR3 nucleotides: TGTGCCTCCAGAAGGCTTTTGGACTACGAGCAGTACTTC.